The next 26 T cell receptor beta chains were all read from a single sample in a study of response to subunit inactivated influenza vaccine (dated by TCRdb to 2017 to 2018). The library was made by RT-PCR. The run used an Illumina HiSeq 2500. Using fastp trimming at Q25 and MiXCR clonotype assembly, TCRdb reanalyzed the public sequencing data and kept in-frame beta chains. Rows are combined by CDR3 protein, so each entry shows the most common genes and DNA. The sample table records around 250,000 distinct CDR3 sequences; over 9% of these occur just once. The ten largest account for 7.5% to 10% of the sample. The sequencing here drew on non-naive T cells sorted from PBMCs, taken less than 15 days before vaccination. The sample's cell subset or site, from its label and the paper: memory T cell fraction. The receptors here all came from a man in his forties or fifties who received an inactivated influenza vaccine. Donor details come from another sample of the same person, matched by shared clones.

This clonotype was counted ten times or more. This chain joins TRBV6-5 and TRBJ1-6, with a possible D match to TRBD1 (6 bases). Per the germline V gene, CDR1 is MNHEY and CDR2 is SVGAGI. This CDR3 comprises 17 residues. V lost 2 bases to trimming and J lost 0 bases, with 11 bases between them. Here the CDR3 DNA reads TGTGCCAGCAGTTACCCTACAGGGAGCTCCTATAATTCACCCCTCCACTTT. Encoded protein: CASSYPTGSSYNSPLHF.

This clonotype appeared many times. This chain joins TRBV7-8 and TRBJ1-2, with a weak D call TRBD1 (6 bases). The V end lost 5 bases, the J end lost 2 bases, and 15 bases lay between the germline ends. The germline V gene has CDR1 SGHVS and CDR2 FQNEAQ. The CDR3 covers 15 residues. In DNA, the CDR3 is TGTGCCAGCAGCCGAGATGGGGGGCGGAACTATGGCTACACCTTC. Translation gives CASSRDGGRNYGYTF.

The chain uses TRBV10-3 and TRBJ2-5, with D hard to call. CDR3 length equals 14 residues. V was clipped by 2 bases and J by 3 bases, with 10 bases between them. The germline V gene encodes CDR1 ENHRY and CDR2 SYGVKD. The CDR3 DNA follows: TGTGCCATCAGTGAGGATGTGGGGAAAGAGACCCAGTACTTC. It translates to CAISEDVGKETQYF.

There are a few counts of this clonotype. The chain combines TRBV7-8 with TRBJ2-7, with 8 bases aligning to TRBD2. The germline V gene has CDR1 SGHVS and CDR2 FQNEAQ. Germline trimming cut 5 bases from V and 4 bases from J; bases unmatched to any gene: 10. The CDR3 is 15 amino acids. DNA of the CDR3: TGTGCCAGCAGCGCCAGCGGGAGCACGCTTTACGAGCAGTACTTC. This codes for CASSASGSTLYEQYF.

This clonotype was observed many times. The CDR3 DNA follows: TGTGCCAGCAGCCGAATAGGGAATTCACCCCTCCACTTT. Translating it yields CASSRIGNSPLHF. This chain connects TRBV12-3 or TRBV12-4 to TRBJ1-6; D remains ambiguous. V lost 6 bases and J 7 bases, leaving 10 bases between the germline ends. The CDR3 has 13 residues.

CDR3 residues: CASSVGSGPVGEQYF. Written as DNA, the CDR3 is TGTGCCAGCAGCGTAGGTTCTGGACCCGTCGGAGAGCAGTACTTC. This sequence joins TRBV9 and TRBJ2-7, with no clear D. The germline gives CDR1 SGDLS, CDR2 YYNGEE. Trimming shortened V by 0 bases and J by 7 bases, and 17 bases separated the two germline ends. This CDR3 spans 15 amino acids.

This chain connects TRBV20-1 to TRBJ2-1, with a tentative D call TRBD1 (7 bases). The germline V and J ends were trimmed by 0 bases and 1 base, with 13 bases remaining between them. The germline gives CDR1 DFQATT, CDR2 SNEGSKA (reference sequence). The CDR3 has 16 amino acids. The CDR3 bases are TGCAGTGCTAGAGACACGACAGGGACTTCCTACAATGAGCAGTTCTTC. Protein product: CSARDTTGTSYNEQFF.

This clonotype appeared a few times. The chain has TRBV20-1 and TRBJ2-3; 7 bases align to TRBD2. The CDR3 consists of 14 residues. Germline CDR1 reads DFQATT; CDR2 reads SNEGSKA (reference sequence). With 3 bases clipped from V and 2 bases from J, the junction kept 5 bases outside the gene matches. The CDR3 region is CSARERGLTDTQYF. CDR3 sequence (DNA): TGCAGTGCTAGGGAGCGGGGCCTCACAGATACGCAGTATTTT.

This clonotype turned up a few times. The genes are TRBV27 and TRBJ1-4; TRBD1 matches at 7 bases. The germline gives CDR1 MNHEY, CDR2 SMNVEV (reference sequence). The trim removed 7 bases at V and 6 bases at J, leaving 8 bases unmatched. The length of the CDR3 is 14 residues. In DNA, the CDR3 is TGTGCCAGCAATCGACGAGGGGGCCATGAAAAACTGTTTTTT. This gives the protein CASNRRGGHEKLFF.

The table lists this clonotype with a few counts. The chain couples TRBV20-1 to TRBJ2-1, with 8 nucleotides matching TRBD2. CDR3 length: 13 residues. The germline CDR1 and CDR2 sequences are DFQATT and SNEGSKA (reference sequence). J lost 7 bases, V lost 8 bases, and 10 bases had no gene match. CDR3 amino acids: CSPIAGSWNEQFF. DNA of the CDR3: TGCAGTCCTATAGCGGGGAGTTGGAATGAGCAGTTCTTC.

The chain couples TRBV20-1 to TRBJ2-7, with D uncertain. Trimming took 3 bases from V and 4 from J, leaving 13 bases between them. The CDR3 runs 13 residues. Germline V gene lookup returns CDR1 DFQATT and CDR2 SNEGSKA (reference sequence). The CDR3 DNA follows: TGCAGTGCTAGCCCACTCCTAGGATACGAGCAGTACTTC. This encodes CSASPLLGYEQYF.

In this sample, this clonotype turned up a few times. This sequence joins TRBV5-1 and TRBJ1-2, with D hard to call. V gave up 4 bases and J gave up 2 bases, with 15 bases separating them. This CDR3 region has 15 residues. Germline V gene sequence: CDR1 SGHRS, CDR2 YFSETQ. In DNA form, the CDR3 reads TGCGCCAGCAGCCCAACCGACGGACTGAACTATGGCTACACCTTC. This gives the protein CASSPTDGLNYGYTF.

This clonotype was counted between two and nine times. This chain links TRBV7-2 with TRBJ1-5; the match to TRBD1 covers 8 bases. Germline CDR1 reads SGHTA; CDR2 reads FQGNSA. The CDR3 sequence is 15 residues long. V gave up 1 base and J gave up 7 bases; unmatched junction bases: 6. The CDR3 sequence is CASSLGTGRTQPQHF. The CDR3 DNA reads as TGTGCCAGCAGCTTAGGGACAGGGAGGACCCAGCCCCAGCATTTT. Filled out from reference TRBV7-2 and TRBJ1-5, the complete variable domain reads GAGVSQSPSNKVTEKGKDVELRCDPISGHTALYWYRQSLGQGLEFLIYFQGNSAPDKSGLPSDRFSAERTGGSVSTLTIQRTQQEDSAVYLCASSLGTGRTQPQHFGDGTRLSIL.

V and J are TRBV20-1 and TRBJ2-7; 8 nucleotides match TRBD2. CDR1 is DFQATT, CDR2 SNEGSKA, per germline (reference sequence). The CDR3 is 14 residues long. V gave up 5 bases and J gave up 6 bases; unmatched junction bases: 12. DNA for the CDR3: TGCAGTGCTTCCGGGGGGGCGGACGTAGGCGAGCAGTACTTC. This translates into CSASGGADVGEQYF.

V usage is TRBV5-6 and J usage is TRBJ2-2; a weak D match, TRBD2 (6 bases). The germline V gene encodes CDR1 SGHDT and CDR2 YYEEEE. This CDR3 has 14 amino acids. V lost 4 bases and J 4 bases, leaving 11 bases between the germline ends. The CDR3 loop is CASSPTGGTGELFF. The CDR3 DNA reads TGTGCCAGCAGCCCGACCGGGGGCACCGGGGAGCTGTTTTTT.

This clonotype has just a few counts. The V call is TRBV5-4, the J call TRBJ2-5, with 12 bases identical to TRBD2. Germline values: CDR1 SGHNT, CDR2 YYREEE (reference sequence). Trimming cost V 3 bases and J 1 base; bases outside gene matches: 10. The CDR3 is 18 residues long. As DNA, the CDR3 is TGTGCCAGCAGCTCCGGTACTAGCGGGAGGCGTTCCCAAGAGACCCAGTACTTC. It encodes CASSSGTSGRRSQETQYF.

This clonotype was seen repeatedly, ten times or more. The V and J genes are TRBV11-2 and TRBJ1-5; TRBD1 might be the D (5 bases). V lost 4 bases, J lost 7 bases, and 11 bases lay in between. CDR1 is SGHAT, CDR2 FQNNGV, per germline. The CDR3 runs 13 residues. CDR3 in DNA: TGTGCCAGCAGCTGGGGGACCGAACAGCCCCAGCATTTT. Protein: CASSWGTEQPQHF.

This clonotype was found a few times. V gene TRBV6-1 combines with J gene TRBJ2-1; 11 bases fit TRBD2. The CDR3 contains 15 residues. Germline V gene lookup returns CDR1 MNHNS and CDR2 SASEGT. V shed 7 bases, J shed 7 bases, and the junction held 9 bases outside the gene matches. CDR3 amino acids: CASTQLAGAGNEQFF. CDR3 in DNA: TGTGCCAGCACCCAACTAGCGGGAGCTGGTAATGAGCAGTTCTTC.

This clonotype was seen only a few times. The chain couples TRBV5-1 to TRBJ1-1; 7 bases are a match to TRBD1. J was trimmed by 0 bases and V by 5 bases; bases with no gene match: 10. CDR3 length: 16 residues. Germline V CDR1 and CDR2: SGHRS, YFSETQ. CDR3 sequence: CASRSGQSPMNTEAFF. The CDR3, as DNA: TGCGCCAGCAGATCGGGACAGAGCCCAATGAACACTGAAGCTTTCTTT.

This clonotype has at least ten counts. V usage is TRBV28 and J usage is TRBJ2-1, with D perhaps matching TRBD1 (5 bases). The CDR3 runs to 13 residues. Germline V gene lookup returns CDR1 MDHEN and CDR2 SYDVKM. V lost 7 bases, J lost 4 bases, and 11 bases lay in between. This CDR3 reads CASKDSGYNEQFF. The CDR3 DNA follows: TGTGCCAGCAAAGACAGTGGGTACAATGAGCAGTTCTTC. The whole variable domain, remainder taken from reference TRBV28 and TRBJ2-1, is DVKVTQSSRYLVKRTGEKVFLECVQDMDHENMFWYRQDPGLGLRLIYFSYDVKMKEKGDIPEGYSVSREKKERFSLILESASTNQTSMYLCASKDSGYNEQFFGPGTRLTVL.

Many counts were recorded for this clonotype. V and J are TRBV12-3 or TRBV12-4 and TRBJ2-1; 9 positions match TRBD1. Trimming took 1 base from V and 7 from J; bases not matched to a gene: 5. The CDR3 is 15 amino acids. The CDR3 DNA sequence: TGTGCCAGCAGTTTAGGACCGGGGACAGGGAATGAGCAGTTCTTC. It translates to CASSLGPGTGNEQFF.

This clonotype was observed many times. V usage is TRBV15 and J usage is TRBJ2-1; no firm D call. V was cut by 6 bases and J by 0 bases, with 15 bases left in between. CDR1 and CDR2 (germline): LNHNV, YYDKDF (reference sequence). CDR3 length: 16 amino acids. CDR3 residues: CATSGVLLSSYNEQFF. CDR3 DNA: TGTGCCACCAGTGGGGTTCTACTTAGCTCCTACAATGAGCAGTTCTTC.

This clonotype was seen a handful of times. The rearrangement joins TRBV5-1 to TRBJ2-5; 11 nucleotides match TRBD1. Germline trimming cut 4 bases from V and 4 bases from J; bases unmatched to any gene: 3. The CDR3 contains 14 residues. Per the germline V gene, CDR1 is SGHRS and CDR2 is YFSETQ. Here the CDR3 DNA reads TGCGCCAGCAGCACCGGGACAGGGGGAGAGACCCAGTACTTC. Protein sequence: CASSTGTGGETQYF.

The chain links TRBV19 to TRBJ2-1; 16 bases are a match to TRBD2. The V gene's germline CDR1 is LNHDA and CDR2 SQIVND (reference sequence). The CDR3 has 16 amino acids. The J segment lost 7 bases and the V segment lost 7 bases, leaving 7 bases of the junction unmatched. CDR3 nucleotides: TGTGCCAGTAACATGGGACTAGCGGGAGGGCGGAATGAGCAGTTCTTC. Amino acids: CASNMGLAGGRNEQFF.

This clonotype has a count of ten or more. The J gene is TRBJ1-5, the V gene TRBV28; maybe TRBD1 (6 bases). The V end was cut by 7 bases, the J end by 0 bases, with 22 bases between. The CDR3 extends over 18 amino acids. CDR1 and CDR2 from the germline V gene are MDHEN and SYDVKM. CDR3 loop: CASKPGTTGGNSNQPQHF. The CDR3 DNA reads TGTGCCAGCAAACCCGGGACAACTGGGGGTAATAGCAATCAGCCCCAGCATTTT.

This clonotype was counted at least ten times. The chain is built from TRBV12-3 or TRBV12-4 and TRBJ2-6; D not certain. The CDR3 is made up of 14 amino acids. With 2 bases removed from V and 4 bases from J, the gap between germline ends came to 6 bases. The chain's CDR3 is CASSLSIGANVLTF. DNA for the CDR3: TGTGCCAGCAGTTTATCTATAGGGGCCAACGTCCTGACTTTC.